This T cell receptor beta chain originates from a study of T-cell memory formation after mild COVID-19. The study's findings and limits: Contracting CD4+ clones lay largely in CM and EM, with CD8+ ones residing in EMRA. The authors left the SARS-CoV-2 specificity of second-wave clones peaking on day 37 unconfirmed.

Notes on this clonotype: The antigen remains undetermined.

MiXCR, applied by TCRdb to the 5' RACE reads, yields one record per CDR3 protein. Found here are around 340,000 distinct CDR3 sequences, roughly an eighth of them singletons; the top ten hold approximately 20%. The V end was cut by 4 bases, the J end by 5 bases, with 15 bases between. The V gene's germline CDR1 is SGHRS and CDR2 YFSETQ. The CDR3 loop spans 15 amino acids. The clonotype was recovered from a man between 18 and 29 years old who had mild COVID-19 (a few samples of this study predate the infection). Cell type and time point are not known. The chain combines TRBV5-1 with TRBJ1-4; weak D call: TRBD1 (6 bases). Sequencing was done on a sample of PBMCs or a T cell subset sorted from them (not recorded which). The CDR3 DNA reads as TGCGCCAGCAGCCCGCCGGGGACACCAAATGAAAAACTGTTTTTT. Its translation: CASSPPGTPNEKLFF. Together with reference TRBV5-1 and TRBJ1-4, the CDR3 gives the full variable domain: KAGVTQTPRYLIKTRGQQVTLSCSPISGHRSVSWYQQTPGQGLQFLFEYFSETQRNKGNFPGRFSGRQFSNSRSEMNVSTLELGDSALYLCASSPPGTPNEKLFFGSGTQLSVL.